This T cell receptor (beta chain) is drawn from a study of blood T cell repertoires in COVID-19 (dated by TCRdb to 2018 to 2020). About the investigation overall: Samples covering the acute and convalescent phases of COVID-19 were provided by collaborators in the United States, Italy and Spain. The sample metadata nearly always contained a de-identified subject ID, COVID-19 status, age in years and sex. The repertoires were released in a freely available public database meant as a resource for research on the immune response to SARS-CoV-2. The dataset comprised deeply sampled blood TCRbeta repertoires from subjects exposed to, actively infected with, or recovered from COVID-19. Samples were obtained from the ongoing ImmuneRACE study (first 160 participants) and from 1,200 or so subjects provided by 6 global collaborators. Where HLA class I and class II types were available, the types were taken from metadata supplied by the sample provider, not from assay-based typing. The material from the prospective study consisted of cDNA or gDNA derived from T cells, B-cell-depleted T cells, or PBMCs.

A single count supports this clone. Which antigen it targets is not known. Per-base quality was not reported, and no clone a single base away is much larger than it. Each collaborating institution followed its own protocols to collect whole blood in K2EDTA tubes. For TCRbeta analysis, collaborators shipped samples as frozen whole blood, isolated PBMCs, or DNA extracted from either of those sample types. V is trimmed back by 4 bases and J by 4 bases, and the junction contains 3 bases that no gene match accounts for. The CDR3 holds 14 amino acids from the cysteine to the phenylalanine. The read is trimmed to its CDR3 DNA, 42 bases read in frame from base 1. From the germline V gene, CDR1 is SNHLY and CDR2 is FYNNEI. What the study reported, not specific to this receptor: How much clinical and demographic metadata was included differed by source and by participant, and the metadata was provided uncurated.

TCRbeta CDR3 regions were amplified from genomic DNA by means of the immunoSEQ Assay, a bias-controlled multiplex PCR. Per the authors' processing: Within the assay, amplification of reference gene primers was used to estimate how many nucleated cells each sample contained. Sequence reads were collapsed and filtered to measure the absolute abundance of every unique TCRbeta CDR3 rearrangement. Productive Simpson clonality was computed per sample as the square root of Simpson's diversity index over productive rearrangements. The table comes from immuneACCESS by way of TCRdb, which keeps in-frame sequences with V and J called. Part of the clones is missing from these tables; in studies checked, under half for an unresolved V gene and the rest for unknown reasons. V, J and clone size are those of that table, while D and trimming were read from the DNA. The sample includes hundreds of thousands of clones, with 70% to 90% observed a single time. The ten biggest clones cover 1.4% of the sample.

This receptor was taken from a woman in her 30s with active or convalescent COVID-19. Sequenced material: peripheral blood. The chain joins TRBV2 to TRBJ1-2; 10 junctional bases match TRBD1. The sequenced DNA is TGTGCCAGCAGTGGACAGGGGGCCGTCTATGGCTACACCTTC. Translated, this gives CASSGQGAVYGYTF.